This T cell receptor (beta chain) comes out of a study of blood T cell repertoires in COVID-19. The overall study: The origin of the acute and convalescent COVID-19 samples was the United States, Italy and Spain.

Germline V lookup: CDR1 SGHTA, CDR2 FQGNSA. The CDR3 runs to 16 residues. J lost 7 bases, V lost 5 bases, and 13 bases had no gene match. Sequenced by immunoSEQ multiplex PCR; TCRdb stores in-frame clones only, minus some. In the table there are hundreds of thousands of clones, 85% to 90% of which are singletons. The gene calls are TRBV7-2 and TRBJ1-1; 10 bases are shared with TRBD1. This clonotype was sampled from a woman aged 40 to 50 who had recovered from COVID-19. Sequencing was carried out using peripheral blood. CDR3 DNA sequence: TGTGCCAGCAGCCTCCGATGGACAGGGGGTAGGAATGAAGCTTTCTTT. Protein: CASSLRWTGGRNEAFF.